A selection of T cell receptor beta chains follows, all from one sample in a study of beta chain features in type 1 diabetes. Measured with immunoSEQ multiplex PCR; TCRdb has only the in-frame clones, and not every one. The repertoire has over 700,000 clones, roughly a sixth of them found once; the top ten carry roughly 0.025%. Sequenced material: naive CD4+ T cells from blood. These receptors originate from a young woman in good health. CDR3s include the opening cysteine and the closing phenylalanine or tryptophan. The order of the fields is V gene, D gene, J gene, clone size, CDR3 DNA, CDR3 protein. The D gene is left open where the match is weak. Clone size is shown for a subset of rows, as once, few, many or a class of expanded clone.

TRBV7-6	NA	TRBJ2-1	once	TGTGCCAGCCCCTCTGTCTACAATGAGCAGTTCTTC	CASPSVYNEQFF
TRBV7-2	NA	TRBJ1-5	NA	TGTGCCAGCAGCTCCTTCAATCAGCCCCAGCATTTT	CASSSFNQPQHF
TRBV7-9	NA	TRBJ2-2	NA	TGTGCCAGCAGCCGAGGGTTCACCGGGGAGCTGTTTTTT	CASSRGFTGELFF
TRBV9	TRBD1	TRBJ1-3	NA	TGTGCCAGCAGCGTAGCAGGGGGACAAACGAGCTCTGGAAACACCATATATTTT	CASSVAGGQTSSGNTIYF
TRBV11-3	NA	TRBJ2-3	NA	TGTGCCAGCAGCTTAGATCTACTCTCAGCTATTGTTACGCAGTATTTT	CASSLDLLSAIVTQYF
TRBV4-3	NA	TRBJ2-5	NA	TGCGCCAGCAGAGACTCTCTAGGAGCGGGGACCCAGTACTTC	CASRDSLGAGTQYF
TRBV2	NA	TRBJ2-5	few	TGTGCCAGCTCCCTCGGGAGAAGGGGGGAGACCCAGTACTTC	CASSLGRRGETQYF
TRBV19	NA	TRBJ1-5	few	TGTGCCAGTAGTGGAAACTTGGACCTTATAACCAATCAGCCCCAGCATTTT	CASSGNLDLITNQPQHF
TRBV15	NA	TRBJ1-6	NA	TGTGCCACCAGCAGCTCAGCCACGAGCTCCTATAATTCACCCCTCCACTTT	CATSSSATSSYNSPLHF
TRBV27	TRBD2	TRBJ2-7	once	TGTGCGAGCACTGGTTGGGGTGGTAGCGGGGGCTACGAGCAGTACTTC	CASTGWGGSGGYEQYF
TRBV7-2	TRBD1	TRBJ1-1	NA	TGTGCCAGCAGCTGGGGAGGGACAGGGGCGAACACTGAAGCTTTCTTT	CASSWGGTGANTEAFF
TRBV4-2	TRBD2	TRBJ2-1	NA	TGTGCCAGCAGCCAACTAGCGGGTCCGTCGTTTGAGCAGTTCTTC	CASSQLAGPSFEQFF
TRBV7-9	NA	TRBJ2-3	NA	TGTGCCAGCAGCTCCCGTCCCTTAGGCACAGATACGCAGTATTTT	CASSSRPLGTDTQYF
TRBV28	NA	TRBJ2-3	NA	TGTGCCAGCAGTTTATTGTCCCTTGAGGGCACAGATACGCAGTATTTT	CASSLLSLEGTDTQYF
TRBV4-3	NA	TRBJ2-5	NA	TGCGCCAGCAGCCAACTCCGGAAAGCGGGTGGAGGAGAGACCCAGTACTTC	CASSQLRKAGGGETQYF
TRBV7-2	NA	TRBJ2-5	NA	TGTGCCAGCAGCTCCAGATGGAAGGAGACCCAGTACTTC	CASSSRWKETQYF
TRBV7-2	NA	TRBJ2-1	NA	TGTGCCAGCAGCTTAAACCGGGACATCCAGTTCTTC	CASSLNRDIQFF
TRBV6-5	NA	TRBJ1-1	NA	TGTGCCAGCAGGACCGGGGCCCCCAACACTGAAGCTTTCTTT	CASRTGAPNTEAFF
TRBV4-3	NA	TRBJ2-1	few	TGCGCCAGCAGCCAAGATCGCTTTAACGGACTGGCGGGGGAGCAGTTCTTC	CASSQDRFNGLAGEQFF
TRBV11-3	NA	TRBJ2-5	NA	TGTGCCAGCAGCTTGGGAGGGACCCAGTACTTC	CASSLGGTQYF
TRBV19	NA	TRBJ2-7	few	TGTGCCAGTAGTATTGGTCTATTCGGAGAGCAGTACTTC	CASSIGLFGEQYF
TRBV4-2	NA	TRBJ2-7	NA	TGTGCCAGCAGCCAAGAATCAGGGAACTCCTACGAGCAGTACTTC	CASSQESGNSYEQYF
TRBV6-4	TRBD2	TRBJ2-1	NA	TGTGCCAGCAGTGGGCTAGCGGGTCCCCATGAGCAGTTCTTC	CASSGLAGPHEQFF
TRBV20-1	NA	TRBJ2-5	few	TGCAGTGCAACCACCATAGAGACCCAGTACTTC	CSATTIETQYF
TRBV6-5	NA	TRBJ1-2	few	TGTGCCAGCAGTGCTCCCGGCGGCTATGGCTACACCTTC	CASSAPGGYGYTF
TRBV6-1	TRBD1	TRBJ1-3	NA	TGTGCCAGCAGTGAAGGGGTGACAGGGAACTCTGGAAACACCATATATTTT	CASSEGVTGNSGNTIYF
TRBV15	NA	TRBJ2-3	few	TGTGCCACCAGCAAAGGTGGTTGGCCGGTCACAGATACGCAGTATTTT	CATSKGGWPVTDTQYF
TRBV15	NA	TRBJ2-5	few	TGTGCCACCAGCAGAGACGGGGCCGGGGGAGAGACCCAGTACTTC	CATSRDGAGGETQYF
TRBV2	NA	TRBJ2-1	NA	TGTGCCAGCAGTGGGCTAGCAGCGGGTGAGCAGTTCTTC	CASSGLAAGEQFF
TRBV7-2	NA	TRBJ1-3	NA	TGTGCCAGCAGGGAAGGAAACACCATATATTTT	CASREGNTIYF
TRBV25-1	NA	TRBJ1-2	few	TGTGCCAGCAGTGGCTTGAATTATGGCTACACCTTC	CASSGLNYGYTF
TRBV2	NA	TRBJ2-7	NA	TGTGCCAGCAGTGAAGCGGGTTACGAGCAGTACTTC	CASSEAGYEQYF
TRBV28	NA	TRBJ2-1	few	TGTGCCAGCCACCTAACTAGGAACAATGAGCAGTTCTTC	CASHLTRNNEQFF
TRBV27	TRBD2	TRBJ2-7	few	TGTGCCAGCAGTTTCTTGGGCGGGAGTGGCCACGAGCAGTACTTC	CASSFLGGSGHEQYF
TRBV7-2	NA	TRBJ1-1	few	TGTGCCAGCAGCTTGCGACCTAACAATGAAGCTTTCTTT	CASSLRPNNEAFF
TRBV6-5	NA	TRBJ1-4	NA	TGTGCCAGCCGAAAAAAGCCCCAGATTGAAAAACTGTTTTTT	CASRKKPQIEKLFF
TRBV4-1	NA	TRBJ2-3	few	TGCGCCAGCAGCCCTTGGACCTCGCCGGCAGATACGCAGTATTTT	CASSPWTSPADTQYF
TRBV2	TRBD1	TRBJ1-4	NA	TGTGCCAGCAGTGAGGCCGGGACAGTCGATGAAAAACTGTTTTTT	CASSEAGTVDEKLFF
TRBV6-6	TRBD1	TRBJ2-7	NA	TGTGCCAGCAGTCTACCGGGACAGGGGTCCTACGAGCAGTACTTC	CASSLPGQGSYEQYF
TRBV7-9	TRBD1	TRBJ1-4	few	TGTGCCAGCAGAGCCGGGACAGGGAACGAAAAACTGTTTTTT	CASRAGTGNEKLFF
TRBV11-2	TRBD2	TRBJ2-1	NA	TGTGCCAGCAGCGCGGGACTAGCCATTTACAATGAGCAGTTCTTC	CASSAGLAIYNEQFF
TRBV7-2	NA	TRBJ2-7	NA	TGTGCCAGCAGCCTCCTACAGGATTGGGCCTACGAGCAGTACTTC	CASSLLQDWAYEQYF
TRBV28	NA	TRBJ2-7	few	TGTGCCAGCAGTAGGGGTCGCGAGCAGTACTTC	CASSRGREQYF
TRBV7-9	NA	TRBJ1-4	few	TGTGCCAGCAGCTTAGGCCGCAATAATGAAAAACTGTTTTTT	CASSLGRNNEKLFF
TRBV4-2	NA	TRBJ2-6	NA	TGTGCCAGCAGCCAAGAATGGCGACCGGGACGGCCCTCTGGGGCCAACGTCCTGACTTTC	CASSQEWRPGRPSGANVLTF
TRBV7-6	NA	TRBJ1-1	NA	TGTGCCAGCAGCCCCCCCGGGACCATACGGAGAGCTTTCTTT	CASSPPGTIRRAFF
TRBV9	NA	TRBJ2-7	NA	TGTGCCAGCAGCGCCGGCCCCTACTCCTACGAGCAGTACTTC	CASSAGPYSYEQYF
TRBV28	NA	TRBJ2-5	NA	TGTGCCAGCAGTTGGGGTCTGGAGACCCAGTACTTC	CASSWGLETQYF
TRBV4-1	NA	TRBJ2-7	NA	TGCGCCAGTTCAACCGGGACTCTCGACGAGCAGTACTTC	CASSTGTLDEQYF
TRBV2	NA	TRBJ1-1	NA	TGTGCCAGCAGTGTTTCGGTGTCTGAAGCTTTCTTT	CASSVSVSEAFF
TRBV10-3	NA	TRBJ2-7	once	TGTGCCATCAGTACCCAGGGTAGCCACGAGCAGTACTTC	CAISTQGSHEQYF
TRBV7-2	NA	TRBJ2-1	NA	TGTGCCAGCAGCTTAAATTTCGCAGGGACCTCCTACAATGAGCAGTTCTTC	CASSLNFAGTSYNEQFF
TRBV2	TRBD1	TRBJ2-1	NA	TGTGCCAGCATCACCTCCCAAGACAGGGCTGGTGAGCGGTTCTTC	CASITSQDRAGERFF
TRBV28	NA	TRBJ1-5	few	TGTGCCAGCAATGATCAGCCCCAGCATTTT	CASNDQPQHF
TRBV6-6	TRBD2	TRBJ2-7	NA	TGTGCCAGCAGACTAGCGGGCCACTCCTACGAGCAGTACTTC	CASRLAGHSYEQYF
TRBV5-1	NA	TRBJ2-3	NA	TGCGCCAGCAGCATAGGACAGAGCACAGATACGCAGTATTTT	CASSIGQSTDTQYF
TRBV10-3	NA	TRBJ2-6	NA	TGTGCCATCGGCCGAACAGAGGCCTCTGGGGCCAACGTCCTGACTTTC	CAIGRTEASGANVLTF
TRBV7-9	NA	TRBJ1-3	NA	TGTGCCAGCAGCCGGGGACGGAGTTTCTCTGGAAACACCATATATTTT	CASSRGRSFSGNTIYF
TRBV19	NA	TRBJ2-2	few	TGTGCCAGTAGTATAGACAGAGACACCGGGGAGCTGTTTTTT	CASSIDRDTGELFF
TRBV18	NA	TRBJ2-1	few	TGTGCCAGCTCACCGATCCGGGCTGGCTACAATGAGCAGTTCTTC	CASSPIRAGYNEQFF